This T cell receptor (beta chain) originates from a study of CD8 T cells in ankylosing spondylitis. Study results and limitations: There were earlier reports of some motif variants in reactive arthritis synovial fluid and blood. Reportedly, significant enrichment of disease-linked clones occurred in matched ankylosing spondylitis synovial fluid. Clones linked with disease were CD8+ and fairly uncommon in the peripheral blood.

In making TCR beta libraries, quantitative 5'-RACE with molecular barcodes was used. From the 5' RACE reads, TCRdb called clonotypes with MiXCR, one entry per CDR3 protein. Found here are around 230,000 distinct CDR3 sequences, 8.6% of them singletons; the top ten hold approximately 7%. Germline V gene data show CDR1 as SGHRS and CDR2 as YFSETQ. CDR3 length: 15 amino acids. V lost 7 bases to trimming and J lost 5 bases; unmatched junction nucleotides: 9. This clonotype was seen ten or more times. As yet, its antigen is unknown. The sequencing input was blood, either unsorted or a sorted T cell fraction (not recorded which). This rearrangement joins TRBV5-1 to TRBJ2-1, with TRBD1 matching 10 bases. The receptor was derived from a male donor with ankylosing spondylitis or in good health (not recorded which). The CDR3 nucleotides read TGCGCCAGCCACTCTCCGGGACAGGGGAACAATGAGCAGTTCTTC. Protein product: CASHSPGQGNNEQFF.